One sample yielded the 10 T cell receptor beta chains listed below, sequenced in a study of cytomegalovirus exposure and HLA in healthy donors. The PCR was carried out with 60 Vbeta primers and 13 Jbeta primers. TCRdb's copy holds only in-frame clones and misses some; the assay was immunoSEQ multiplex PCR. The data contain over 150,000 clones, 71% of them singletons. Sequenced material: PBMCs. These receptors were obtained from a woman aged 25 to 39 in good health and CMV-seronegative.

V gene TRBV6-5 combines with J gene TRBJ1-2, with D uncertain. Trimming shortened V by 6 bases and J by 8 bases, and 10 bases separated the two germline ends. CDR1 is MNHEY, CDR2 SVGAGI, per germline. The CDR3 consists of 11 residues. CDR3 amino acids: CASRSAGGYTF. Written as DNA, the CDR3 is TGTGCCAGCAGGTCTGCGGGAGGCTACACCTTC.

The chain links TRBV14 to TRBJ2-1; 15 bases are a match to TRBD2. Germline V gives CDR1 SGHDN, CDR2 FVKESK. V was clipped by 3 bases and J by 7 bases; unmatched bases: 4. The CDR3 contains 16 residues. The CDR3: CASSQSGTSGRNEQFF. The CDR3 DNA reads TGTGCCAGCAGCCAGAGCGGGACTAGCGGGAGGAATGAGCAGTTCTTC. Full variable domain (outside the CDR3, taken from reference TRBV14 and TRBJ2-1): EAGVTQFPSHSVIEKGQTVTLRCDPISGHDNLYWYRRVMGKEIKFLLHFVKESKQDESGMPNNRFLAERTGGTYSTLKVQPAELEDSGVYFCASSQSGTSGRNEQFFGPGTRLTVL.

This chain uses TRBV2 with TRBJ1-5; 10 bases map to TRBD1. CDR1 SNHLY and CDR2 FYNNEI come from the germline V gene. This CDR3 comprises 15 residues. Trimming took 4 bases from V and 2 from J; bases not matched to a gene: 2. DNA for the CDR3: TGTGCCAGCAGTGTCGGGACAGGGGGCAATCAGCCCCAGCATTTT. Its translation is CASSVGTGGNQPQHF.

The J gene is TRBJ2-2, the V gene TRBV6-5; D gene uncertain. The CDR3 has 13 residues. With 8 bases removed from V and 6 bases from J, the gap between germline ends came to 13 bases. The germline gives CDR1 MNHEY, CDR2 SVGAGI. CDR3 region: CASAYFAAGELFF. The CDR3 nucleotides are TGTGCCAGCGCATACTTCGCCGCCGGGGAGCTGTTTTTT.

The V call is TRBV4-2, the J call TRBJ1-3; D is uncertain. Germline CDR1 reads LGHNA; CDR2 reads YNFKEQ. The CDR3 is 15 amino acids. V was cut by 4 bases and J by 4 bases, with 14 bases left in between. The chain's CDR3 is CASSPTGSGGNTIYF. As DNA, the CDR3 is TGTGCCAGCAGCCCGACCGGGTCCGGAGGAAACACCATATATTTT.

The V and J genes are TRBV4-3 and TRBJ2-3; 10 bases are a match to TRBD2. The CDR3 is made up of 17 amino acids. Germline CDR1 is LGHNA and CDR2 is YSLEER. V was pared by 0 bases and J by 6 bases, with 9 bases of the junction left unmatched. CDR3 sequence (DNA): TGCGCCAGCAGCCAAGATCGGGGAACTAGCGGGGAGGATACGCAGTATTTT. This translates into CASSQDRGTSGEDTQYF.

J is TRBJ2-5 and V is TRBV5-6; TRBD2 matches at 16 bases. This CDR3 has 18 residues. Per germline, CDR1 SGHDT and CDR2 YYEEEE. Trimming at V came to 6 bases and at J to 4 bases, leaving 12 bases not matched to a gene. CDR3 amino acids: CASILLGTSGRAPETQYF. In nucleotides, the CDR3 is TGTGCCAGCATCCTTTTGGGGACTAGCGGGAGGGCCCCAGAGACCCAGTACTTC.

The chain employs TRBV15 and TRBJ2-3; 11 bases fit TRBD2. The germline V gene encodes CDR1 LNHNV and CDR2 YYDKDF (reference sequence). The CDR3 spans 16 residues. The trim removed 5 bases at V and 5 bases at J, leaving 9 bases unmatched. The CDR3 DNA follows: TGTGCCACCAGCCTTGAGGTAGCGGGAGGGCGAGATACGCAGTATTTT. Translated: CATSLEVAGGRDTQYF.

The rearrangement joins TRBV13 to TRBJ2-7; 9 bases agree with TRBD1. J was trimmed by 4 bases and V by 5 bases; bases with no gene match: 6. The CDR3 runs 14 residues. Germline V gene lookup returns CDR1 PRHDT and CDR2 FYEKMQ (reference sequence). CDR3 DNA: TGTGCCAGCAGCCCAAGGACAGGGGATTACGAGCAGTACTTC. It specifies CASSPRTGDYEQYF.

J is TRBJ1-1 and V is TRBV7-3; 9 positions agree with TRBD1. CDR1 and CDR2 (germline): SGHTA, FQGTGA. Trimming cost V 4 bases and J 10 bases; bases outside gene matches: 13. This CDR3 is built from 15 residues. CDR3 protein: CASSSSRGPDRGAFF. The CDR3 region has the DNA TGTGCCAGCAGCTCATCCCGGGGGCCGGACAGGGGAGCTTTCTTT.